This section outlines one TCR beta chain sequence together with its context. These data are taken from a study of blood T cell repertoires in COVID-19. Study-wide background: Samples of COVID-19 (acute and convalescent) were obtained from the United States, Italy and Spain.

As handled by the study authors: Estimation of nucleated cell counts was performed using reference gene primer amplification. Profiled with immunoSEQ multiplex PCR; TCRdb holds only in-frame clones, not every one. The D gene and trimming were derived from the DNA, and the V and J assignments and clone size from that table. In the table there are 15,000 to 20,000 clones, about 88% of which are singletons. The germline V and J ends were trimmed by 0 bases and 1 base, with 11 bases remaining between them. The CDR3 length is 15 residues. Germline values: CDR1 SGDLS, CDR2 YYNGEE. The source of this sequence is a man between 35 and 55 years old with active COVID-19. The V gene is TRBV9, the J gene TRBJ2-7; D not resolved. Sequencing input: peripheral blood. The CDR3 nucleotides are TGTGCCAGCAGCGTAGGTCCCTTGCGGTCCTACGAGCAGTACTTC. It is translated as CASSVGPLRSYEQYF.